A single sample is the source of the 28 T cell receptor beta chains below, sequenced in a study of control samples from healthy donors and cancer patients. Profiled with immunoSEQ multiplex PCR; TCRdb holds only in-frame clones, not every one. The sample records about 110,000 clones, about 80% being singletons. Material for sequencing was blood. These receptors were obtained from a man younger than 35 in good health.

The CDR3: CASSEDREQDQPQHF. The CDR3 DNA reads TGTGCCAGCAGTGAAGACAGGGAACAGGATCAGCCCCAGCATTTT. The chain employs TRBV25-1 and TRBJ1-5; TRBD1 agrees at 7 bases. CDR3 size: 15 residues. The J segment lost 5 bases and the V segment lost 2 bases, leaving 6 bases of the junction unmatched. Germline CDR1 and CDR2: MGHDK and SYGVNS.

The V and J genes are TRBV6-6 and TRBJ1-2; 7 bases align to TRBD1. The trim removed 4 bases at V and 4 bases at J, leaving 3 bases unmatched. The CDR3 spans 13 residues. Germline V CDR1 and CDR2: MNHNY, SVGAGI (reference sequence). The CDR3 nucleotides are TGTGCCAGCAGTTCGGGACAGCTCTATGGCTACACCTTC. Protein product: CASSSGQLYGYTF.

V usage is TRBV9 and J usage is TRBJ1-6; D perhaps matches TRBD1 (5 bases). V was shortened by 0 bases and J by 7 bases, with 11 bases between the two germline ends. This CDR3 has 15 amino acids. In germline, CDR1 is SGDLS, CDR2 YYNGEE. In DNA form, the CDR3 reads TGTGCCAGCAGCGTAGAGGGGTGGTGGAATTCACCCCTCCACTTT. Encoded protein: CASSVEGWWNSPLHF.

The chain uses TRBV4-3 and TRBJ1-2; D gene uncertain. V lost 0 bases to trimming and J lost 4 bases, with 12 bases between them. The germline CDR1 and CDR2 sequences are LGHNA and YSLEER. CDR3 length: 15 amino acids. For the CDR3, the DNA is TGCGCCAGCAGCCAAGAGCGAGGTCTTTTCTATGGCTACACCTTC. It encodes CASSQERGLFYGYTF.

This clone occurred a few times. The V and J genes are TRBV2 and TRBJ1-1; no definite D call. V was trimmed by 5 bases and J by 3 bases, leaving 13 bases between them. Germline V gene sequence: CDR1 SNHLY, CDR2 FYNNEI. This CDR3 spans 14 amino acids. As DNA, the CDR3 is TGTGCCAGCAGTCTGGGGTGGGCGGACACTGAAGCTTTCTTT. It translates to CASSLGWADTEAFF. The full variable domain, in which reference TRBV2 and TRBJ1-1 provide the parts outside the CDR3, is EPEVTQTPSHQVTQMGQEVILRCVPISNHLYFYWYRQILGQKVEFLVSFYNNEISEKSEIFDDQFSVERPDGSNFTLKIRSTKLEDSAMYFCASSLGWADTEAFFGQGTRLTVV.

V gene TRBV6-5 combines with J gene TRBJ1-6, with D uncertain. The V end was cut by 6 bases, the J end by 7 bases, with 16 bases between. The germline V gene has CDR1 MNHEY and CDR2 SVGAGI. The CDR3 is 15 residues long. The DNA for the CDR3 is TGTGCCAGCAGCCTCAACTCGATACCGAATTCACCCCTCCACTTT. Protein: CASSLNSIPNSPLHF.

V usage is TRBV14 and J usage is TRBJ2-7; tentative D call: TRBD1 (5 bases). Looked up from germline, CDR1 is SGHDN and CDR2 is FVKESK. This CDR3 is 15 amino acids long. V dropped 4 bases and J dropped 1 base, with 14 bases sitting between them. The CDR3 reads CASSRYGADSYEQYF. In DNA, the CDR3 is TGTGCCAGCAGCCGATATGGGGCAGATTCCTACGAGCAGTACTTC.

The rearrangement links TRBV6-6 to TRBJ1-5; perhaps TRBD1 as D (5 bases). The germline CDR1 and CDR2 sequences are MNHNY and SVGAGI (reference sequence). The CDR3 spans 16 residues. With 2 bases removed from V and 2 bases from J, the gap between germline ends came to 13 bases. The chain's CDR3 is CASSYMTGGGNQPQHF. In DNA, the CDR3 is TGTGCCAGCAGTTACATGACGGGAGGGGGCAATCAGCCCCAGCATTTT.

V is TRBV21-1 and J is TRBJ1-5. TRBV21-1 is tagged as a pseudogene. This CDR3 comprises 18 residues. CDR3 residues: CASSRGGDIGYSNQPQHF. The CDR3 bases are TGTGCCAGCAGCCGAGGGGGGGACATCGGATATAGCAATCAGCCCCAGCATTTT.

The sample holds a few counts of this clone. The chain employs TRBV4-1 and TRBJ2-5; D call uncertain. V was pared by 0 bases and J by 2 bases, with 25 bases between. Germline CDR1 MGHRA, CDR2 YSYEKL. The CDR3 covers 20 residues. DNA for the CDR3: TGCGCCAGCAGCCAAGAAAAATTTTCCGGCAGAACTGCCGCTCAAGAGACCCAGTACTTC. The encoded protein is CASSQEKFSGRTAAQETQYF.

The chain recombines TRBV2 with TRBJ2-5, with 8 bases identical to TRBD2. After removal of 0 bases from V and 5 bases from J, the junction contained 11 bases not matched to a gene. This CDR3 contains 17 residues. Germline CDR1 is SNHLY and CDR2 is FYNNEI. The CDR3 loop is CASSEAGSGGQLETQYF. In DNA form, the CDR3 reads TGTGCCAGCAGTGAAGCGGGTTCGGGGGGGCAGTTGGAGACCCAGTACTTC.

The V gene is TRBV19, the J gene TRBJ2-7; 10 nucleotides match TRBD1. The junction had 8 bases not matched to a gene; V was cut back by 5 bases and J by 4 bases. Germline V gives CDR1 LNHDA, CDR2 SQIVND (reference sequence). The CDR3 covers 15 residues. The CDR3 spells CASSFSGTGEYEQYF. The CDR3 DNA reads TGTGCCAGTAGTTTCTCCGGGACAGGGGAGTACGAGCAGTACTTC. Full variable domain (outside the CDR3, taken from reference TRBV19 and TRBJ2-7): DGGITQSPKYLFRKEGQNVTLSCEQNLNHDAMYWYRQDPGQGLRLIYYSQIVNDFQKGDIAEGYSVSREKKESFPLTVTSAQKNPTAFYLCASSFSGTGEYEQYFGPGTRLTVT.

The chain combines TRBV5-5 with TRBJ1-5; D remains unclear. The CDR3 length is 17 residues. Germline-derived CDR1 and CDR2 are SGHKS and YYEKEE (reference sequence). The V end lost 0 bases, the J end lost 3 bases, and 16 bases lay between the germline ends. CDR3 nucleotide sequence: TGTGCCAGCAGCTTGGGTATAACACCTAGAACCAATCAGCCCCAGCATTTT. Translation gives CASSLGITPRTNQPQHF.

The rearrangement joins TRBV7-7 to TRBJ2-3, with 10 bases lining up with TRBD2. Germline V gene sequence: CDR1 SSHAT, CDR2 FNYEAQ (reference sequence). V lost 1 base to trimming and J lost 0 bases; unmatched junction nucleotides: 7. The CDR3 length is 18 residues. The CDR3 sequence is CASSLVLAGRSSTDTQYF. The DNA of the CDR3 is TGTGCCAGCAGCTTAGTACTAGCGGGGCGATCTAGCACAGATACGCAGTATTTT.

The chain carries TRBV5-4 and TRBJ1-1; perhaps TRBD1 as D (5 bases). The CDR3 has 14 amino acids. Germline values: CDR1 SGHNT, CDR2 YYREEE (reference sequence). V lost 4 bases to trimming and J lost 0 bases, with 10 bases between them. In nucleotides, the CDR3 is TGTGCCAGCAGCGATTGGACACTGAACACTGAAGCTTTCTTT. This encodes CASSDWTLNTEAFF.

V is TRBV9 and J is TRBJ2-2; D is possibly TRBD1 (6 bases). There are 16 residues in the CDR3. V was clipped by 4 bases and J by 3 bases, with 16 bases between them. Germline V gene lookup returns CDR1 SGDLS and CDR2 YYNGEE. The CDR3 loop is CASSSQGGRDTGELFF. The CDR3, as DNA: TGTGCCAGCAGCTCGCAAGGGGGAAGAGACACCGGGGAGCTGTTTTTT.

The rearrangement links TRBV12-3 or TRBV12-4 to TRBJ1-5; D gene ambiguous. The ends were cut back, 7 bases at V and 1 base at J, with 5 bases in the middle. The CDR3 consists of 12 residues. CDR3: CASKNSNQPQHF. The CDR3 DNA reads as TGTGCCAGCAAAAACAGCAATCAGCCCCAGCATTTT.

This clone showed up just once. This chain joins TRBV25-1 and TRBJ2-7, with a weak D call TRBD1 (6 bases). Trimming removed 4 bases from V and 4 bases from J, with 11 bases in between. CDR1 and CDR2 (germline): MGHDK, SYGVNS. CDR3 length equals 13 residues. The CDR3 sequence is CASSAPDSYEQYV. DNA for the CDR3: TGTGCCAGCAGTGCACCGGACAGTTACGAGCAGTACGTC.

This sequence joins TRBV7-2 and TRBJ2-7; D gene uncertain. This CDR3 is built from 15 residues. CDR1 is SGHTA, CDR2 FQGNSA, per germline. Trimming took off 5 bases at V and 6 bases at J, with 20 bases between the two ends. The CDR3 DNA is TGTGCCAGCAGCCCGTATGGAGAGAGATCGGGCGAGCAGTACTTC. This translates into CASSPYGERSGEQYF.

J is TRBJ2-6 and V is TRBV5-6, with D unclear. CDR3 length equals 14 residues. The V and J ends lost 6 bases and 3 bases respectively, with 10 bases between them. Germline V gives CDR1 SGHDT, CDR2 YYEEEE. The CDR3 sequence: CASNRPGGANVLTF. DNA of the CDR3: TGTGCCAGCAACCGGCCGGGTGGGGCCAACGTCCTGACTTTC.

This chain links TRBV4-3 with TRBJ2-7, with D perhaps assigned TRBD1 or TRBD2 (7 bases each). Trimming pared 4 bases from V and 0 bases from J, leaving 22 bases between. Germline-derived CDR1 and CDR2 are LGHNA and YSLEER. The CDR3 contains 18 residues. As DNA, the CDR3 is TGCGCCAGCAGCCCCAATGGGGAGGGACAGATAAGCTCCTACGAGCAGTACTTC. Translated: CASSPNGEGQISSYEQYF.

The chain combines TRBV6-5 with TRBJ2-6; D ambiguous. The CDR3 has 14 amino acids. From germline, CDR1 is MNHEY and CDR2 SVGAGI. The V gene lost 6 bases and the J gene lost 1 base, with 7 bases spanning the gap. In DNA form, the CDR3 reads TGTGCCAGCAGACGGATATCTGGGGCCAACGTCCTGACTTTC. Protein: CASRRISGANVLTF.

The chain joins TRBV11-2 to TRBJ2-6; D remains unclear. In germline, CDR1 is SGHAT, CDR2 FQNNGV. The CDR3 runs to 17 residues. V shed 5 bases and J shed 0 bases, with 14 bases lying between them. CDR3 DNA sequence: TGTGCCAGCAGCCTAGTTAGAGGAGACTCTGGGGCCAACGTCCTGACTTTC. Its translation: CASSLVRGDSGANVLTF.

Concerning this clone: This CDR3 is also generated by other DNA sequences in the sample. V is TRBV19 and J is TRBJ1-2; 7 bases align to TRBD1. The germline CDR1 and CDR2 sequences are LNHDA and SQIVND (reference sequence). The J segment lost 7 bases and the V segment lost 3 bases, leaving 2 bases of the junction unmatched. The CDR3 has 12 amino acids. This CDR3 is CASSIKGAGYTF. The CDR3 nucleotides are TGTGCCAGTAGTATTAAGGGGGCTGGCTACACCTTC.

The V call is TRBV12-3 or TRBV12-4, the J call TRBJ1-2; D is possibly TRBD1 (5 bases). Trimming stripped 4 bases from V and 8 bases from J, with 11 bases between. The CDR3 spans 12 residues. This chain's CDR3 is CASSWDRVGYTF. CDR3 nucleotide sequence: TGTGCCAGCAGTTGGGACCGAGTGGGCTACACCTTC.

The chain couples TRBV5-1 to TRBJ2-7, with D hard to call. Trimming stripped 1 base from V and 3 bases from J, with 5 bases between. Germline lookup yields CDR1 SGHRS and CDR2 YFSETQ. The CDR3 spans 12 residues. The chain's CDR3 is CASSLRDYEQYF. CDR3 DNA sequence: TGCGCCAGCAGCTTGAGGGACTACGAGCAGTACTTC. The full variable domain, completed using reference TRBV5-1 and TRBJ2-7, is KAGVTQTPRYLIKTRGQQVTLSCSPISGHRSVSWYQQTPGQGLQFLFEYFSETQRNKGNFPGRFSGRQFSNSRSEMNVSTLELGDSALYLCASSLRDYEQYFGPGTRLTVT.

The J gene is TRBJ2-5, the V gene TRBV7-9; the D gene is possibly TRBD1 (5 bases). V shed 5 bases and J shed 1 base, with 8 bases lying between them. CDR1 is SEHNR and CDR2 is FQNEAQ in the germline V gene (reference sequence). The CDR3 length is 13 residues. CDR3 coding DNA: TGTGCCAGCAGCGAGCAGGGCCAAGAGACCCAGTACTTC. Its translation: CASSEQGQETQYF.

The chain combines TRBV11-2 with TRBJ1-1; 8 nucleotides agree with TRBD1. The trim removed 6 bases at V and 0 bases at J, leaving 15 bases unmatched. The CDR3 is 18 amino acids. The germline CDR1 and CDR2 sequences are SGHAT and FQNNGV. Here the CDR3 DNA reads TGTGCCAGCAGTCGTTTCCTTATGGCAGGGGGCATGAACACTGAAGCTTTCTTT. Translated: CASSRFLMAGGMNTEAFF.